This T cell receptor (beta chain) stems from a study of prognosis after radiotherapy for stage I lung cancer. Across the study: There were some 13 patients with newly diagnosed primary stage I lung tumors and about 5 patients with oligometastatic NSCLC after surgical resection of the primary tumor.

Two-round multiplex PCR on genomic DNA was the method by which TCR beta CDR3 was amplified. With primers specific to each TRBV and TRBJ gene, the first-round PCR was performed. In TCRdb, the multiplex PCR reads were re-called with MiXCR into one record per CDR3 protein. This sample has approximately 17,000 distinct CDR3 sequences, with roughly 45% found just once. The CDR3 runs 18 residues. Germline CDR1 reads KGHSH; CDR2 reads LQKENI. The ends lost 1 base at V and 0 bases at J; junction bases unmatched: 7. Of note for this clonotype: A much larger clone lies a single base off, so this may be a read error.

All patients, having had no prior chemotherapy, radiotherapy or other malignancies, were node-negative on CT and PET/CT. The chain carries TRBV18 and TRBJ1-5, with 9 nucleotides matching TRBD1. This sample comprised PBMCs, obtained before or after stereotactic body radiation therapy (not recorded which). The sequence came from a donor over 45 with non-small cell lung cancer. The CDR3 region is CASSPLGQGPYSNQPQHF. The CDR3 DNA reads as TGTGCCAGCTCACCACTGGGACAGGGACCTTATAGCAATCAGCCCCAGCATTTT.